These T cell receptor beta chains were read from a single sample in a study of yellow fever vaccine responses in identical twins. Using its own MiXCR run on the RT-PCR reads, TCRdb lists one record per CDR3 protein. The sample yields about 12,000 distinct CDR3 sequences, 84% seen once. The sample was T cells from blood (PBMCs), unsorted or a sorted subset (not recorded which), taken before or after yellow fever vaccination (not recorded which). All receptors come from a woman aged 18-29 years who received the yellow fever vaccine. The CDR3 runs from the conserved cysteine through the conserved F or W. A D gene is named only where the DNA matches it firmly. Rows give clone size only sometimes, using once, few, many, or a class for an expanded clone.

size,V,J,D,DNA,CDR3
.,TRBV10-3,TRBJ2-1,.,TGTGCCATCAGCCCCGGGGCTGCCGGCTACAATGAGCAGTTCTTC,CAISPGAAGYNEQFF
.,TRBV2,TRBJ2-1,.,TGTGCCAGCAGGGGACACAAAAGCTCCTACAATGAGCAGTTCTTC,CASRGHKSSYNEQFF
.,TRBV3-1,TRBJ2-3,.,TGTGCCAGCAGCCGTGGAGATACGCAGTATTTT,CASSRGDTQYF
.,TRBV27,TRBJ1-1,TRBD1,TGTGCCAGCAGTCTTCAAACGGGACAGGGGACCACTGAAGCTTTCTTT,CASSLQTGQGTTEAFF
.,TRBV29-1,TRBJ2-4,.,TGCAGCGTCCAGGGGGCCAAAAACATTCAGTACTTC,CSVQGAKNIQYF
.,TRBV11-3,TRBJ2-1,.,TGTGCCAGCAGCTTAGTTGATGAGCAGTTCTTC,CASSLVDEQFF
.,TRBV29-1,TRBJ2-1,.,TGCAGCGTCCAAGGGACCGCGCGCTCCTACAATGAGCAGTTCTTC,CSVQGTARSYNEQFF
.,TRBV11-3,TRBJ2-1,.,TGTGCCAGCAGCTTATCGAGCCCCCTCGATGAGCAGTTCTTC,CASSLSSPLDEQFF
.,TRBV21-1,TRBJ2-3,.,TGTGCCAGCAGCACCCTGGGGTATACGCAGTATTTT,CASSTLGYTQYF
once,TRBV11-3,TRBJ2-3,TRBD2,TGTGCCAGCACGTTGGCGGGAGGGAGTGGGGATACGCAGTATTTT,CASTLAGGSGDTQYF
.,TRBV20-1,TRBJ2-1,.,TGCAGTGCTACGGGTGACTACCCCTACAATGAGCAGTTCTTC,CSATGDYPYNEQFF
.,TRBV5-5,TRBJ1-2,.,TGTGCCAGCAGCTTGGAGATGCGGACAGGCTACACCTTC,CASSLEMRTGYTF
.,TRBV29-1,TRBJ2-7,.,TGCAGCGTCCTGGACTCCTCCTACGAGCAGTACTTC,CSVLDSSYEQYF
.,TRBV5-6,TRBJ2-2,TRBD1,TGTGCCAGCAGCCAAGGACAGGGGGCGTATGACACCGGGGAGCTGTTTTTT,CASSQGQGAYDTGELFF
.,TRBV14,TRBJ2-7,.,TGTGCCAGCAGCCAACCCTCGGGTGTAATTTCCTACGAGCAGTACTTC,CASSQPSGVISYEQYF
.,TRBV5-1,TRBJ2-7,TRBD1,TGCGCCAGCAGCGACAGGGGCTTGGGCTACGAGCAGTACTTC,CASSDRGLGYEQYF
.,TRBV2,TRBJ2-7,.,TGTGCCATCCTCCGGGACGCCGGACGCTACGAGCAGTACTTC,CAILRDAGRYEQYF
.,TRBV29-1,TRBJ2-7,.,TGCAGCGTTGAAGAAGGACAGTCCTACGAGCAGTACTTC,CSVEEGQSYEQYF
once,TRBV29-1,TRBJ1-2,.,TGCAGCGTTGATTCCCGGGGTAAAGGGGGCTACACCTTC,CSVDSRGKGGYTF
.,TRBV11-2,TRBJ2-2,.,TGTGCCAGCAGCTTAGAGAACAGGCCGAACACCGGGGAGCTGTTTTTT,CASSLENRPNTGELFF
once,TRBV11-1,TRBJ2-3,TRBD2,TGTGCCAGCAGCTTGGGGACTAGCGGGGGAAATACGCAGTATTTT,CASSLGTSGGNTQYF
.,TRBV25-1,TRBJ2-7,TRBD1,TGTGCCAGCGGGAGCATCAGGGGGTCCTACGAGCAGTACTTC,CASGSIRGSYEQYF
.,TRBV7-9,TRBJ1-6,.,TGTGCCAGCAGCTACAATAATTCACCCCTCCACTTT,CASSYNNSPLHF
.,TRBV23-1,TRBJ1-6,.,TGCGCCAGATATTTGAGGGCCAAAAAGGGTTCACCCCTCCACTTT,CARYLRAKKGSPLHF
few,TRBV7-2,TRBJ2-5,.,TGTGCCAGCAGCTTCTCGTCGGAGACCCAGTACTTC,CASSFSSETQYF
once,TRBV24-1,TRBJ2-5,.,TGTGCCACCAGTGAAGGGGCTCGAGAGACCCAGTACTTC,CATSEGARETQYF
.,TRBV9,TRBJ2-1,TRBD2,TGTGCCAGCAGCGTAGGTGGCGGGGGGGCTGTGAATGAGCAGTTCTTC,CASSVGGGGAVNEQFF
.,TRBV15,TRBJ1-2,.,TGTGCCACCAGCAGCGTGGAGTTCAACTATGGCTACACCTTC,CATSSVEFNYGYTF
.,TRBV13,TRBJ2-2,TRBD1,TGTGCCAGCGACTCTCGCCGGGACAGGAGGACCGGGGAGCTGTTTTTT,CASDSRRDRRTGELFF